A single TCR beta chain is shown here with its context. This clonotype showed up many times. Its target antigen remains unknown. No quality values exist for individual bases; no much larger clone is one base distant. These data originate in a study of breast tumors, draining lymph nodes, adjacent tissues (dated by TCRdb to the mid-2010s). Context from the whole study: TCR beta repertoires were compared across tumor, adjacent nontumor tissue and axillary lymph nodes obtained from breast cancer patients. The study was designed to assess the relationships and possible T-cell exchange between tumor, surrounding tissue and draining lymph node repertoires in human breast cancer.

Results the study describes overall, beyond this receptor: Rather than being directly demonstrated, the conclusion that tumor T cells originate in lymph nodes was presented as consistent with a hypothesis. In luminal-like breast cancer, tumor and nontumor tissue repertoires resembled each other significantly more than in basal-like breast cancer. T-cell repertoire diversity in tumors was found to be lower than in lymph nodes but higher than in nontumor tissue, and preferential V and J gene usage was observed. The data were considered consistent with the idea that most tumor T cells come from the lymph node and then expand in tumor tissue.

Lymph node samples came from the axillary draining lymph nodes of breast cancer patients. The germline ends are 9 bases apart after V is trimmed by 2 bases and J by 7 bases. Sequences MDHEN (CDR1) and SYDVKM (CDR2) are obtained from the germline V gene. From the cysteine up to the phenylalanine, the CDR3 has a length of 12 residues. Of all the DNA, just the CDR3 is kept, 36 bases in frame from base 1. The sequencing machine was an Illumina HiSeq 2000. TCR beta chain libraries were generated through multiplex PCR amplification. High-throughput sequencing was used to analyze the amplified TCR beta chain products. TCRdb took the public reads, trimmed them with fastp at Q25, ran MiXCR for clone calling and kept in-frame beta chains. Entries that share a CDR3 protein sequence are merged under the most common genes and DNA. The sample yields 85,000 to 130,000 distinct CDR3 sequences; 21% were counted once. The top ten constitute more than 0.9% of the sample.

Material for sequencing was axillary lymph node tissue. The clonotype originates from a female donor with breast cancer. Some clones in this sample may be carry-over from other donors' samples. The chain links TRBV28 with TRBJ2-7; there is no confident call for the D gene. Here the CDR3 is given as CASSLPTQEQYF. The DNA sequence is given as TGTGCCAGCAGTTTACCTACACAGGAGCAGTACTTC.